The entry below gives a single TCR beta chain sequence along with its context. Antigen: not known. Over chemoradiotherapy, repertoires were sampled more than once. This specimen belongs to a study of chemoradiotherapy in HPV16-positive cancers. Study-wide findings and caveats: Only a couple of HPV16-positive patients supplied the functional HPV-specificity definition.

Per germline, CDR1 SGHRS and CDR2 YFSETQ. Deletions cut 0 bases from V and 4 bases from J, with 4 bases between. CDR3 size: 12 residues. The method was immunoSEQ multiplex PCR; TCRdb's version includes in-frame clones alone and lacks a portion of them. The sample holds roughly 23,000 clones, around nine tenths seen once. This specimen was blood, taken from a patient who underwent chemoradiotherapy. The chain recombines TRBV5-1 with TRBJ2-5, with D hard to call. The clonotype originates from a human donor with HPV-associated anogenital cancer. The CDR3 DNA sequence: TGCGCCAGCAGCTTGGAGGGAGAGACCCAGTACTTC. Encoded protein: CASSLEGETQYF. Looking up the rest from reference TRBV5-1 and TRBJ2-5 gives the full variable domain: KAGVTQTPRYLIKTRGQQVTLSCSPISGHRSVSWYQQTPGQGLQFLFEYFSETQRNKGNFPGRFSGRQFSNSRSEMNVSTLELGDSALYLCASSLEGETQYFGPGTRLLVL.